The clone carrying this T cell receptor beta chain was observed a handful of times. Its target is unknown. Every donor had blood drawn once into heparin, approximately 0.11 L on average. What was sequenced were expressed TCRB transcripts, since all of the isolated RNA had been reverse transcribed. Assay: immunoSEQ multiplex PCR; the TCRdb copy retains only in-frame clones and omits some. The sample contains hundreds of thousands of clones, approximately 14% of which appear only once. V dropped 3 bases and J dropped 4 bases, with 12 bases sitting between them. Germline loops: CDR1 MDHEN, CDR2 SYDVKM. The CDR3 totals 14 residues. This sample is drawn from a study of beta chain features in type 1 diabetes. Study conclusions and caveats: Type 1 diabetes patients showed fewer insertions and more deletions at VDJ junctions. The study found moderately but significantly shorter TCRB CDR3s in all four CD4+ subsets of Type 1 diabetes patients.

Sequencing was carried out using naive CD4+ T cells from blood. This chain connects TRBV28 to TRBJ1-2; D unresolved. The receptor was isolated from a woman aged 40 to 50 in good health. CDR3 sequence (DNA): TGTGCCAGCAGTTTGAGGGTCGGAAGCTATGGCTACACCTTC. It is translated as CASSLRVGSYGYTF.